These T cell receptor beta chains were read from a single sample in a study of radiation and T cells in renal cell carcinoma. Only in-frame clones appear in the TCRdb table, and some are missing; sequencing was by immunoSEQ multiplex PCR. The sample shows 150,000 or so clones, roughly 88% of them seen only once. This specimen was blood, taken from a patient whose treatment included radiotherapy and nephrectomy. Receptors were obtained from a woman in her fifties or sixties with renal cell carcinoma. Both conserved end residues are part of each CDR3. D genes are given only for firm matches.

cdr3_length j_call v_call d_call cdr3_aa cdr3_nt
13 TRBJ2-7 TRBV6-1 . CASSEDETLADSF TGTGCCAGCAGTGAAGATGAGACGCTGGCAGATAGCTTC
14 TRBJ2-2 TRBV6-5 TRBD2 CASSPAGATGELFF TGTGCCAGCAGTCCAGCGGGGGCCACCGGGGAGCTGTTTTTT
18 TRBJ1-2 TRBV7-2 TRBD1 CASSLGTQSGQGARGYTF TGTGCCAGCAGCTTAGGAACGCAATCAGGACAGGGGGCGAGGGGCTACACCTTC
15 TRBJ1-4 TRBV5-5 TRBD1 CASSLQTGIDEKLFF TGTGCCAGCAGCTTGCAGACAGGGATAGACGAAAAACTGTTTTTT
14 TRBJ2-3 TRBV5-4 . CASSSPDRFGTQYF TGTGCCAGCAGCTCGCCGGACCGTTTTGGTACGCAGTATTTT
15 TRBJ2-5 TRBV2 . CASSVGYELQETQYF TGTGCCAGCAGTGTGGGGTACGAGCTCCAAGAGACCCAGTACTTC
14 TRBJ2-2 TRBV2 . CASSEAPGQGELFF TGTGCCAGCAGTGAAGCGCCAGGGCAGGGGGAGCTGTTTTTT
9 TRBJ1-1 TRBV6-1 . CASNRGAFF TGTGCCAGCAACCGGGGCGCTTTCTTT
16 TRBJ1-2 TRBV5-6 TRBD1 CASSLFGQGLSHGYTF TGTGCCAGCAGCTTGTTCGGACAGGGCTTATCCCATGGCTACACCTTC
16 TRBJ1-1 TRBV5-1 TRBD1 CASSLRQGAVNTEAFF TGCGCCAGCAGCTTGAGACAGGGGGCCGTGAACACTGAAGCTTTCTTT
13 TRBJ1-1 TRBV10-1 . CASKQGQNTEAFF TGCGCCAGCAAACAGGGACAGAACACTGAAGCTTTCTTT
16 TRBJ2-1 TRBV7-3 TRBD1 CASSTSPDRGFSAQFF TGTGCCAGCAGCACCAGCCCCGACAGGGGGTTCTCAGCGCAGTTCTTC
15 TRBJ2-7 TRBV7-9 . CASSPRSAAAYEQYF TGTGCCAGCAGCCCTCGGTCAGCTGCGGCCTACGAGCAGTACTTC
13 TRBJ1-2 TRBV6-5 . CASSYGQVYGYTF TGTGCCAGCAGTTACGGACAAGTCTATGGCTACACCTTC